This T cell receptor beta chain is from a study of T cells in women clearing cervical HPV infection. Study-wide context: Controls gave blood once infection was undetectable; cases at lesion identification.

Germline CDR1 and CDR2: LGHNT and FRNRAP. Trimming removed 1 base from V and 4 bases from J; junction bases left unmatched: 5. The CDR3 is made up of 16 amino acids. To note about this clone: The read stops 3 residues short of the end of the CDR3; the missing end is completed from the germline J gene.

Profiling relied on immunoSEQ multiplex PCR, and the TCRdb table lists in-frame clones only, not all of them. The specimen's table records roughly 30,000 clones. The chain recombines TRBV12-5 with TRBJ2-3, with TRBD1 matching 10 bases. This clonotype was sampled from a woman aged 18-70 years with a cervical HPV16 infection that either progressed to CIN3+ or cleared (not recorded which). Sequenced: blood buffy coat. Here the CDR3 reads CASGLGDRGRPDTQYF. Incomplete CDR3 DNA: TGTGCTAGTGGTTTGGGGGACAGGGGACGGCCAGATACG.